A selection of T cell receptor beta chains follows, all from one sample in a study of cytomegalovirus exposure and HLA in healthy donors. This table comes from immunoSEQ multiplex PCR, and its TCRdb copy is limited to in-frame clones, with some not included. The sample carries about 160,000 clones, about four fifths recorded once. The sequenced sample consisted of PBMCs. Receptors originate from a woman aged 30 to 39 in good health and CMV-seropositive. Each CDR3 is given with its conserved first and last residue. A D gene is named only where the DNA matches it firmly. Where a row states a size, it is once, few, many or the class of an expanded clone; other rows omit it.

TRBV2,TRBD1,NA,TRBJ1-5,TGTGCCAGCCTGGAGACAGGGCCGGGTCAGCCCCAGCATTTT,CASLETGPGQPQHF
TRBV2,NA,NA,TRBJ2-7,TGTGCCAGCAGAGCGATCGAGCAGTACTTC,CASRAIEQYF
TRBV5-1,TRBD1,NA,TRBJ1-3,TGCGCCAGCAGCTCCACAGGGGGCACTGGAAACACCATATATTTT,CASSSTGGTGNTIYF
TRBV27,TRBD2,NA,TRBJ2-3,TGTGCCAGCAGTTCTATGAGACTAGCGGATACGCAGTATTTT,CASSSMRLADTQYF
TRBV7-8,NA,NA,TRBJ1-4,TGTGCCAGCAGCCGCTTTAGAGCTCTAGAACTGTTTTTT,CASSRFRALELFF
TRBV7-2,NA,NA,TRBJ1-4,TGTGCCAGCAGCCAGATAGGGGGTATCACTAATGAAAAACTGTTTTTT,CASSQIGGITNEKLFF
TRBV9,NA,once,TRBJ2-7,TGTGCCAGCAGCGGTGAACCCCAGGGGCGGCGGTACTTC,CASSGEPQGRRYF
TRBV23-1,NA,NA,TRBJ1-6,TGCGCCAGCAGTCAATCGAACAGGGTAAGAGTGAATTCACCCCTCCACTTT,CASSQSNRVRVNSPLHF
TRBV19,NA,NA,TRBJ2-7,TGTGCCAGTAGTAACCCCCCGGCAGGGGCATTGGGCCTCCCCTACGAGCAGTACTTC,CASSNPPAGALGLPYEQYF
TRBV9,NA,NA,TRBJ1-1,TGTGCCAGCAGCGCCCCACGAGGTGGCACTGAAGCTTTCTTT,CASSAPRGGTEAFF
TRBV7-8,TRBD1,NA,TRBJ2-1,TGTGCCAGCAGCTTAGACCGGGACAGGGGGCGCAATGAGCAGTTCTTC,CASSLDRDRGRNEQFF
TRBV27,NA,NA,TRBJ2-7,TGTGCCAGCAGTCCATCTGACGGGGATACCGACTACGAGCAGTACTTC,CASSPSDGDTDYEQYF
TRBV6-5,NA,NA,TRBJ1-1,TGTGCCAGCAGTTACAAGGGCCCAGTGGAGGCTGAAGCTTTCTTT,CASSYKGPVEAEAFF
TRBV6-4,TRBD1,few,TRBJ1-6,TGTGCCAGCAGTGAAGGGGACAGGGGCGCTGGTAATTCACCCCTCCACTTT,CASSEGDRGAGNSPLHF
TRBV5-1,TRBD2,NA,TRBJ2-7,TGCGCCAGCAGCTTGGTTACTAGCGGGGGTTCCTACGAGCAGTACTTC,CASSLVTSGGSYEQYF
TRBV5-1,NA,NA,TRBJ2-5,TGCGCCAGCAGCTTGGACAGGCCCCAAGAGACCCAGTACTTC,CASSLDRPQETQYF
TRBV27,NA,NA,TRBJ1-2,TGTGCCAGCAGGGGGCGGCAGATTGCTAACTATGGCTACACCTTC,CASRGRQIANYGYTF
TRBV4-3,NA,few,TRBJ1-4,TGCGCCAGCAGCCAAGGCGGGACGGGAGGAAAACTGTTTTTT,CASSQGGTGGKLFF
TRBV28,TRBD1,NA,TRBJ1-4,TGTGCCAGCAGTTTAGGGACAGGGGGTCCAACTAATGAAAAACTGTTTTTT,CASSLGTGGPTNEKLFF
TRBV4-3,NA,NA,TRBJ1-6,TGCGCCAACAGCCAAGATTTGGGTAGAGGGAGCTCCTATAATTCACCCCTCCACTTT,CANSQDLGRGSSYNSPLHF
TRBV15,NA,NA,TRBJ2-3,TGTGCCACCAGCCCCCGGGGGGCGGATACGCAGTATTTT,CATSPRGADTQYF
TRBV28,TRBD1,NA,TRBJ2-7,TGTGCCAGCAGCCCTTACTTACGAGCTAGGGACAGGGGAACCTACGAGCAGTACTTC,CASSPYLRARDRGTYEQYF
TRBV5-6,NA,NA,TRBJ2-7,TGTGCCAGCAGCTTGGCTCGGCAGGGGATCCCCTACGAGCAGTACTTC,CASSLARQGIPYEQYF
TRBV9,TRBD1,NA,TRBJ2-7,TGTGCCAGCAGCGTAGGGACAGGGTTCTCTGAGCAGTACTTC,CASSVGTGFSEQYF
TRBV29-1,TRBD1,NA,TRBJ1-2,TGCAGCGTTGGGACAGGGTCTAACTATGGCTACACCTTC,CSVGTGSNYGYTF
TRBV6-1,NA,NA,TRBJ1-2,TGTGCCAGCACCCACGCCGGTAACTATGGCTACACCTTC,CASTHAGNYGYTF
TRBV5-6,NA,NA,TRBJ1-5,TGTGCCAGCAGCTTTGGGGGGGGCCGTGTCAATCAGCCCCAGCATTTT,CASSFGGGRVNQPQHF
TRBV4-3,NA,NA,TRBJ2-7,TGCGCCAGCAGCCAAGATGTGGGACACTCCTACGAGCAGTACTTC,CASSQDVGHSYEQYF
TRBV2,TRBD1,NA,TRBJ1-2,TGTGCCAGCAGCCCGGGACAGAACTATGGCTACACCTTC,CASSPGQNYGYTF
TRBV10-2,NA,once,TRBJ1-2,TGCGCCAGCAGTGATTTTGTTTCTCTTTCTAACTATGGCTACACCTTC,CASSDFVSLSNYGYTF
TRBV27,TRBD1,few,TRBJ1-2,TGTGCCAGCAGTCGACAGGGTCGGTTAGGCTACACCTTC,CASSRQGRLGYTF
TRBV18,NA,NA,TRBJ1-3,TGTGCCAGCTCACCACTGGGGCAGGGCAGAAACACCATATATTTT,CASSPLGQGRNTIYF
TRBV5-4,TRBD2,NA,TRBJ2-7,TGTGCCAGCAGCTCTCCGGGACTAGTTGCGGGGGAGCAGTACTTC,CASSSPGLVAGEQYF
TRBV9,NA,few,TRBJ2-7,TGTGCCAGCAGCCCTGGCGGGCCTTCCTACGAGCAGTACTTC,CASSPGGPSYEQYF
TRBV27,TRBD1,NA,TRBJ1-1,TGTGCCAGCAGTCGCCGTCCCGGGACAGGGAACACTGAAGCTTTCTTT,CASSRRPGTGNTEAFF
TRBV19,TRBD2,NA,TRBJ2-1,TGTGCCAGCCGTTTAAGACTAGCGTACAATGAGCAGTTCTTC,CASRLRLAYNEQFF
TRBV7-9,NA,NA,TRBJ1-2,TGTGCCAGCCGGGGTAGAAATCTTGCTAACTATGGCTACACCTTC,CASRGRNLANYGYTF
TRBV6-1,TRBD1,once,TRBJ2-7,TGTGCCAGCAGTGATCCGGGACAGGCTTTCTCCTACGAGCAGTACTTC,CASSDPGQAFSYEQYF
TRBV6-6,TRBD2,NA,TRBJ2-3,TGTGCCAGCATCAGGACTAGCAGCACAGATACGCAGTATTTT,CASIRTSSTDTQYF
TRBV14,TRBD2,NA,TRBJ2-5,TGTGCCAGCAGCCAAGGAACGACTAGCGGGGGGGAGACCCAGTACTTC,CASSQGTTSGGETQYF
TRBV19,NA,once,TRBJ1-5,TGTGCCAGTAGTAGGAAACAGAGTTTCGTGCATCAGCCCCAGCATTTT,CASSRKQSFVHQPQHF
TRBV7-2,NA,NA,TRBJ1-2,TGTGCCAGCAGCCCCTCGGGAAGGGCTCCCTATGGCTACACCTTC,CASSPSGRAPYGYTF
TRBV5-1,NA,few,TRBJ2-5,TGCGCCAGCAGCTGGGGGGGCACCCCACAAGAGACCCAGTACTTC,CASSWGGTPQETQYF
TRBV10-3,TRBD1,NA,TRBJ1-6,TGTGCCATCAGTGTTACAGGGGGGAATTCACCCCTCCACTTT,CAISVTGGNSPLHF
TRBV9,NA,once,TRBJ2-7,TGTGCCAGCAGCGGCTTGAGCTCCTACGAGCAGTACTTC,CASSGLSSYEQYF